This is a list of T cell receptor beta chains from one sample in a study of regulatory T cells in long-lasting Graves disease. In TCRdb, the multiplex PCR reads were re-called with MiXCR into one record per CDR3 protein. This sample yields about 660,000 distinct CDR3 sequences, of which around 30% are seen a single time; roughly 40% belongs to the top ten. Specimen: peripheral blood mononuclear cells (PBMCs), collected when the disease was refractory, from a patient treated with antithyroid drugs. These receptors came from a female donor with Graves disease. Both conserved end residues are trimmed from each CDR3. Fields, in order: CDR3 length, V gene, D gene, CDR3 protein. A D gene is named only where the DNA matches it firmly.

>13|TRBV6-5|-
ASSYSASAAGEQY
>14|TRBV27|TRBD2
ASSLLAGGWSYEQY
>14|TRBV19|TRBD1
ASSIAGTGSQETQY
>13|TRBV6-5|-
ASSYSIETPYEQY
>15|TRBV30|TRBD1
AWSPDRGHPLNQPQH
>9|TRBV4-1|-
ASSASGEQY
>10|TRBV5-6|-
ASSLRFEKLF
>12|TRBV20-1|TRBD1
SAEGQGAGEKLF
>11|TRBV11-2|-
ASRNRAYNEQF
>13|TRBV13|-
ASSLVGSTSYEQY
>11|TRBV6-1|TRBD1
ASRNTGVQGYT
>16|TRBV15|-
ATSRDGAYNAANYGYT
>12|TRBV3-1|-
ASSLSVQGNGYT
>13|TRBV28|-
ASPKTQPVTGELF
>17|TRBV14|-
ASSQVRVRRRVQVETQY
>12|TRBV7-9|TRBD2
ASSRSGRDYEQY
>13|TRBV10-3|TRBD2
AISLTSGRTGELF
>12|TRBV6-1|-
ASRGGLAKNIQY
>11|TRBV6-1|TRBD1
ASRQGASQPQH
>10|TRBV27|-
ASSLSNGAQY
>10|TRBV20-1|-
GAREGNYGYT
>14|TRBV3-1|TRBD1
ASSQGQGSSSYEQY
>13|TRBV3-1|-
ASSPDLPMNTEAF
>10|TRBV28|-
ATLSPGNIQY
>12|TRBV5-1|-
ASSLDRVRSEQY
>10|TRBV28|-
ASTDLNQPQH
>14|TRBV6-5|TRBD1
ASSYQQQGSTSGYT
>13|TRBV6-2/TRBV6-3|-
ASENRQLSGNTIY
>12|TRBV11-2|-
ASSPRLSSYEQY
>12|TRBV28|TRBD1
ASIPPGTGGEQY
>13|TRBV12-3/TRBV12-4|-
ASSLWGGSNTEAF
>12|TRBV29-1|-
SVGGGAGANVLT
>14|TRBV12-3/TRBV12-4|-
ASTGGSSQPRSGYT
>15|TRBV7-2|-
ASSLNPTLGPSYGYT
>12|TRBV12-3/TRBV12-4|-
ASRSTGTTYGYT
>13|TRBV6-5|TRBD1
ASSFSRDRGDGYT
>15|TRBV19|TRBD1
ASSTMGTGRAKNIQY
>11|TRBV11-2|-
ASSSTENTEAF
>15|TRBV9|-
ASSVGVETRANYGYT
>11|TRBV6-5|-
ASSYPVEERRH
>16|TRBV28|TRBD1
ASSLQGTFRTTNEKLF
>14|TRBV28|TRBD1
ASSSPGGRGNYGYT
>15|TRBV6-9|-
ASSYATRQEDTEKLF
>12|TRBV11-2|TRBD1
ASSLEVTGFEEY
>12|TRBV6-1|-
ASSDVGITYEQY
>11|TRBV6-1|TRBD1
ASRTGVRYEQY
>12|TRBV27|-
ASSLTVGDTEAF
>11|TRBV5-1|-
ASSSVSPYEQY
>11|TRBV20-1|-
SGLGGNQETQY
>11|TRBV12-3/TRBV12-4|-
ASSFRRSSAAF
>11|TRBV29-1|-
SANGGTTTEQY
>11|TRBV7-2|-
ASSSDASYEQY